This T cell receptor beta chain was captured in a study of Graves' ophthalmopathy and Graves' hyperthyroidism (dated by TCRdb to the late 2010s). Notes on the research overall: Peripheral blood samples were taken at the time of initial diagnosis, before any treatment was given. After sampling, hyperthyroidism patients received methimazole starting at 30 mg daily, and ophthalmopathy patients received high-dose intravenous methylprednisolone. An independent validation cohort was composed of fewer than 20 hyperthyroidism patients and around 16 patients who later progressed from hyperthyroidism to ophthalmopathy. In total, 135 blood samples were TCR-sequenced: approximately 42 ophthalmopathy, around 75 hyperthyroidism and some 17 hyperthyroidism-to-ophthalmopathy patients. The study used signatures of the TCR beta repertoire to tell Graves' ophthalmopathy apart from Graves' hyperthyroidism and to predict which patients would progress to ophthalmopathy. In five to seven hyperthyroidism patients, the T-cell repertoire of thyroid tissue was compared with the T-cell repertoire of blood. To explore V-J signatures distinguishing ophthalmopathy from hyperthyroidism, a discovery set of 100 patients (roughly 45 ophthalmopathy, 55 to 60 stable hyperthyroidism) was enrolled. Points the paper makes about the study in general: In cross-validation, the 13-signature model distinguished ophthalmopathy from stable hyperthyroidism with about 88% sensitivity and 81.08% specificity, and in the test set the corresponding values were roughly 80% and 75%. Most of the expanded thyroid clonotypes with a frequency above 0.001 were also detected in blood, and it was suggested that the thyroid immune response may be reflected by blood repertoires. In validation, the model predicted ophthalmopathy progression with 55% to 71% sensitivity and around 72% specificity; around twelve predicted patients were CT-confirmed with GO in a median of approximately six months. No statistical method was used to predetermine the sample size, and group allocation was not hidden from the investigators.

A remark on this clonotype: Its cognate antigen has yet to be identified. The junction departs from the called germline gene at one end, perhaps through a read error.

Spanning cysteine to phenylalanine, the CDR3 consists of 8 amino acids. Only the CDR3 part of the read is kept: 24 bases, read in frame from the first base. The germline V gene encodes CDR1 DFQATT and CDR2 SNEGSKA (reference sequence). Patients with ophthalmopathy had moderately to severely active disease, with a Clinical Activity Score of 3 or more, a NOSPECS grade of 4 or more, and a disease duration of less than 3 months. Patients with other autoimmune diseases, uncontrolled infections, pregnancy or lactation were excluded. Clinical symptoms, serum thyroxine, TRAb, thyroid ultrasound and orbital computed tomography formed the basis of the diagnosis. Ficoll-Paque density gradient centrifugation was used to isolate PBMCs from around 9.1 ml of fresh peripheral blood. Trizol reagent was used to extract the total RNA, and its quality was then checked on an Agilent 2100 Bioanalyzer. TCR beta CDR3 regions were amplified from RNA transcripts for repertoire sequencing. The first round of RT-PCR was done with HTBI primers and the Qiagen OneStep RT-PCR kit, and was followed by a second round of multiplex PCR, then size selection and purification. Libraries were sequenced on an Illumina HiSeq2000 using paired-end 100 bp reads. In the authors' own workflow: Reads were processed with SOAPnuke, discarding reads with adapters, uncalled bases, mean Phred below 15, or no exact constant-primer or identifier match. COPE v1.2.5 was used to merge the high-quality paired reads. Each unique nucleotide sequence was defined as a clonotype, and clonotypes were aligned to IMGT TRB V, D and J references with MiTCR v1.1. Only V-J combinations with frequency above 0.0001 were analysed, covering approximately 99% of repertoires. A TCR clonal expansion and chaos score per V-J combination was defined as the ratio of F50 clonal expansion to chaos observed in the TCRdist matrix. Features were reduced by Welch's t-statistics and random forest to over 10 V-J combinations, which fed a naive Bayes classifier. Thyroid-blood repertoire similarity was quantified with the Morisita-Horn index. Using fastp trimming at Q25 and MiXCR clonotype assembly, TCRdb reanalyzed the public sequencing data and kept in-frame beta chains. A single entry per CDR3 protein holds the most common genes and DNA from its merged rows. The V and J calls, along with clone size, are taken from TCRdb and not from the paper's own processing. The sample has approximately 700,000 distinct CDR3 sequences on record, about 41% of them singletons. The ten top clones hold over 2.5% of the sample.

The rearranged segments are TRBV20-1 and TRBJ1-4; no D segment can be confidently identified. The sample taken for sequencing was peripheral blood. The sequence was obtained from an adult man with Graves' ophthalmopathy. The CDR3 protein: CSAREATF. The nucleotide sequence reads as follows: TGCAGTGCTAGAGAGGCAACTTTT.